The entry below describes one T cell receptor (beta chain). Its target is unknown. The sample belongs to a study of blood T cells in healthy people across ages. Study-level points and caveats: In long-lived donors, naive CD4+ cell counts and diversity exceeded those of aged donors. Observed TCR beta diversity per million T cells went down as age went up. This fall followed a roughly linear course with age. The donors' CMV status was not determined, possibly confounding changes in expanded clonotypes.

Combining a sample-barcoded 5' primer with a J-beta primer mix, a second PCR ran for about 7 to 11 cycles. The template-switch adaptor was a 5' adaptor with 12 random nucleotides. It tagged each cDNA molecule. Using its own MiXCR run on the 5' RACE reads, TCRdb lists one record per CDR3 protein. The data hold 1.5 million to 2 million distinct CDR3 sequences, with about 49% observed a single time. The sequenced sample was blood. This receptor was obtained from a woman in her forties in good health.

CDR3 DNA sequence: TGTGCCAGCAGCTTAGCGCGCAGGGGTTCCCCACAAGAGACCCAGTACTTC. Translating it yields CASSLARRGSPQETQYF. J is TRBJ2-5 and V is TRBV7-2; D is perhaps TRBD1 (6 bases). This CDR3 spans 17 amino acids. V shed 0 bases and J shed 2 bases, with 16 bases lying between them. Germline CDR1 reads SGHTA; CDR2 reads FQGNSA.